Below are 20 T cell receptor beta chains sequenced from a single sample in a study of T cell clonality in common variable immunodeficiency. Study conclusions and caveats: Common variable immunodeficiency TCR beta sequences reportedly had fewer deletions and N-nucleotide insertions.

Clones were sequenced by immunoSEQ multiplex PCR, and TCRdb holds only the in-frame ones, with some missing. Singletons are absent from the sample, which has roughly 42,000 clones. These receptors are not linked to any known antigen. Sequencing was carried out using peripheral blood mononuclear cells. These receptors originate from a human donor with common variable immunodeficiency.

In this sample, this clone turned up a few times. With the read ending 3 residues before the CDR3 end, the germline J gene is used to fill in that end. This rearrangement joins TRBV19 to TRBJ1-4, with D perhaps matching TRBD1 (6 bases). CDR1 is LNHDA, CDR2 SQIVND, per germline (reference sequence). V was pared by 3 bases and J by 8 bases, with 13 bases between. The CDR3 loop spans 14 amino acids. The CDR3 sequence is CASSIPGGAEKLFF. The sequenced part of the CDR3 DNA is TGTGCCAGTAGTATCCCGGGGGGGGCCGAAAAA. Full variable domain (outside the CDR3, taken from reference TRBV19 and TRBJ1-4): DGGITQSPKYLFRKEGQNVTLSCEQNLNHDAMYWYRQDPGQGLRLIYYSQIVNDFQKGDIAEGYSVSREKKESFPLTVTSAQKNPTAFYLCASSIPGGAEKLFFGSGTQLSVL.

This clone turned up a few times. The CDR3 goes on 3 residues after the read ends, and that part is filled in from the germline J gene. The V gene is TRBV19, the J gene TRBJ1-2; 11 bases agree with TRBD1. Losses at the gene ends were 5 bases for V and 6 bases for J; bases not matched to a gene: 14. CDR1 and CDR2 (germline): LNHDA, SQIVND (reference sequence). The CDR3 is 17 amino acids. The CDR3 region is CASSLNSGTGGTNGYTF. The sequenced part of the CDR3 DNA is TGTGCCAGTAGTTTAAATTCCGGGACAGGGGGAACCAATGGC.

This clone was seen at least ten times. Coverage ceases 3 residues before the CDR3 finishes, and the germline J gene fills in the end. J is TRBJ2-7 and V is TRBV5-1; D is possibly TRBD1 (5 bases). V was cut by 0 bases and J by 0 bases, with 13 bases left in between. The CDR3 contains 16 residues. Germline CDR1 is SGHRS and CDR2 is YFSETQ. The part of the CDR3 DNA that was read is TGCGCCAGCAGCTTGGGTGTAGGGGTGGGCTCCTACGAG. Translated: CASSLGVGVGSYE. The full CDR3 is CASSLGVGVGSYEQYF.

This clone occurred a few times. The read ends 3 residues early relative to the CDR3; the germline J gene fills the gap. The gene calls are TRBV19 and TRBJ1-6; 9 bases are a match to TRBD1. The CDR3 covers 13 residues. V shed 5 bases, J shed 7 bases, and the junction held 0 bases outside the gene matches. Germline lookup yields CDR1 LNHDA and CDR2 SQIVND (reference sequence). The CDR3 protein is CASSGQGNSPLHF. The sequenced part of the CDR3 DNA is TGTGCCAGTAGTGGACAGGGGAATTCACCC.

This clone has ten or more counts. The read comes to an end 3 residues before the CDR3 does, leaving the germline J gene to fill in the end. Within the sample, other DNA sequences also encode this same CDR3. This rearrangement joins TRBV18 to TRBJ1-1; 9 bases fit TRBD1. Germline V gives CDR1 KGHSH, CDR2 LQKENI. This CDR3 has 15 residues. Germline trimming cut 3 bases from V and 1 base from J; bases unmatched to any gene: 3. CDR3 protein: CASSPPGQGNTEAFF. The part of the CDR3 DNA that was read is TGTGCCAGCTCACCCCCGGGACAGGGGAACACTGAA.

This clone was counted ten times or more. The CDR3 here is CSASLLAGVTQYF. CDR3 bases read: TGCAGCGCAAGTCTACTAGCGGGAGTTACC. V and J are TRBV29-1 and TRBJ2-5; 11 positions match TRBD2. The read halts 3 residues ahead of the CDR3 end, with the missing end drawn from the germline J gene. The CDR3 contains 13 residues. The V gene's germline CDR1 is SQVTM and CDR2 ANQGSEA.

This clone was found many times. With the read ending 3 residues before the CDR3 end, the germline J gene is used to fill in that end. The chain carries TRBV29-1 and TRBJ1-1, with TRBD1 as a possible D gene (5 bases). The CDR3 loop spans 12 amino acids. V gave up 8 bases and J gave up 3 bases, with 13 bases separating them. Per germline, CDR1 SQVTM and CDR2 ANQGSEA. This chain's CDR3 is CSSGIGDTEAFF. The sequenced CDR3 bases are TGCAGCTCTGGGATAGGGGACACTGAA.

This clone was counted between two and nine times. The read ends 3 residues shy of where the CDR3 ends; the end is completed using the germline J gene. V and J are TRBV5-1 and TRBJ2-7; TRBD1 matches 7 bases. Losses at the gene ends were 3 bases for V and 0 bases for J; bases not matched to a gene: 6. The CDR3 consists of 15 residues. Germline CDR1 reads SGHRS; CDR2 reads YFSETQ. CDR3 DNA, as far as it was read: TGCGCCAGCAGCTCCGGTGGGACAGTCTCCTACGAG. Its translation is CASSSGGTVSYE. The entire CDR3 protein is CASSSGGTVSYEQYF.

This clone was detected only a few times. The CDR3 is cut off 3 residues early in the read; its end comes from the germline J gene. The rearrangement links TRBV2 to TRBJ2-7, with 9 nucleotides matching TRBD1. V shed 6 bases, J shed 5 bases, and the junction held 8 bases outside the gene matches. The germline gives CDR1 SNHLY, CDR2 FYNNEI. There are 14 residues in the CDR3. CDR3 loop: CASRIRDRVDEQYF. CDR3 DNA (partial): TGTGCCAGCAGGATCCGGGACAGGGTGGACGAG.

This clone was counted at least ten times. The CDR3 end is not reached by the read, which stops 3 residues before it; the germline J gene fills it in. This chain connects TRBV30 to TRBJ2-7; the D gene is possibly TRBD1 (5 bases). The CDR3 totals 13 residues. V was clipped by 4 bases and J by 0 bases, with 10 bases between them. Germline CDR1 and CDR2: GTSNPN and SVGIG (reference sequence). The CDR3 DNA, read in part, is TGTGCCTGGATACAGGAGAGCTCCTACGAG. It translates to CAWIQESSYE. In full, the CDR3 reads CAWIQESSYEQYF.

The sample holds many counts of this clone. The CDR3 is cut off 3 residues early in the read; its end comes from the germline J gene. The chain uses TRBV28 and TRBJ1-2, with D perhaps TRBD1 (5 bases). Germline V gene data show CDR1 as MDHEN and CDR2 as SYDVKM. The CDR3 extends over 17 amino acids. V was shortened by 3 bases and J by 5 bases, with 22 bases between the two germline ends. Partial CDR3 DNA: TGTGCCAGCAGTTTCCGAAACCCCAGGGAGATTAGGTATGGC. Translated, it gives CASSFRNPREIRYG. The full-length CDR3 reads as CASSFRNPREIRYGYTF.

This clone was counted many times. The CDR3 end lies 3 residues beyond the end of the read and is filled in from the germline J gene. This rearrangement joins TRBV5-1 to TRBJ1-1, with D hard to call. The V gene's germline CDR1 is SGHRS and CDR2 YFSETQ. The CDR3 covers 12 residues. The sequenced CDR3 bases are TGCGCCAGCAGCTTGGGCCAGGCAGAG. Amino acid sequence: CASSLGQAE. The full CDR3 is CASSLGQAEAFF.

There are a few counts of this clone. The read falls 3 residues short of the CDR3 end, and the missing part is taken from the germline J gene. The J gene is TRBJ2-7, the V gene TRBV11-2; no reliable D call. Germline V gene data show CDR1 as SGHAT and CDR2 as FQNNGV. The CDR3 length is 12 residues. V was shortened by 5 bases and J by 4 bases, with 9 bases between the two germline ends. The CDR3: CASSPMRYEQYF. CDR3 DNA (partial): TGTGCCAGCAGCCCTATGCGGTACGAG.

This clone was counted between two and nine times. With the read ending 3 residues before the CDR3 end, the germline J gene is used to fill in that end. The V call is TRBV6-2 or TRBV6-3, the J call TRBJ1-1, with 7 bases that match TRBD1. J was trimmed by 0 bases and V by 6 bases; bases with no gene match: 13. CDR1 is MNHEY and CDR2 is SVGEGT in the germline V gene. This CDR3 has 17 amino acids. CDR3 DNA, as far as it was read: TGTGCCAGCAGCCTTTACAGGGGCCTGGTCATGAACACTGAA. This codes for CASSLYRGLVMNTE. The whole CDR3 protein reads CASSLYRGLVMNTEAFF.

There are many counts of this clone. Read coverage stops 3 residues before the CDR3 terminus; the germline J gene supplies the remainder. This chain connects TRBV4-2 to TRBJ2-1, with 13 bases identical to TRBD2. V was pared by 4 bases and J by 4 bases, with 7 bases of the junction left unmatched. Germline V gene sequence: CDR1 LGHNA, CDR2 YNFKEQ. This CDR3 contains 17 residues. CDR3 bases read: TGTGCCAGCAGCCTACCTGCGGGACTAGCGGGGTACAATGAG. Translating it yields CASSLPAGLAGYNE. Given in full, the CDR3 is CASSLPAGLAGYNEQFF.

This clone has at least ten counts. The read halts 3 residues ahead of the CDR3 end, with the missing end drawn from the germline J gene. Distinct nucleotide sequences in the sample also encode this CDR3. The gene calls are TRBV18 and TRBJ1-1, with a tentative D call TRBD1 (5 bases). CDR1 is KGHSH, CDR2 LQKENI, per germline. The CDR3 totals 13 residues. The ends were cut back, 5 bases at V and 1 base at J, with 8 bases in the middle. CDR3 sequence: CASSLDRNTEAFF. Incomplete CDR3 DNA: TGTGCCAGCTCATTAGACAGGAACACTGAA.

This clone turned up a few times. The observed sequence ends 3 residues before the CDR3 terminus, with the missing tail filled in from the germline J gene. The rearrangement uses TRBV7-9 and TRBJ1-2; D is unclear. This CDR3 is built from 14 residues. V was cut by 7 bases and J by 3 bases, with 15 bases left in between. Germline CDR1 and CDR2: SEHNR and FQNEAQ (reference sequence). The CDR3 region is CASNHPDSDYGYTF. CDR3 DNA (partial): TGTGCCAGCAACCATCCGGACTCCGACTATGGC.

This clone was detected many times. From the germline J gene comes the end of the CDR3, since the read stops 3 residues before it. The chain couples TRBV30 to TRBJ1-5; the D gene is possibly TRBD1 (5 bases). V lost 3 bases and J lost 5, with 17 bases in between. The germline CDR1 and CDR2 sequences are GTSNPN and SVGIG (reference sequence). This CDR3 spans 15 amino acids. The DNA read from the CDR3 is TGTGCCTGGAGCGGGGGGGTTTCTTCGGATCAGCCC. It specifies CAWSGGVSSDQP. The complete CDR3 protein is CAWSGGVSSDQPQHF.

This clone was observed many times. The missing CDR3 end, 3 residues past where the read stops, is filled in from the germline J gene. This chain joins TRBV5-1 and TRBJ2-2, with 8 nucleotides matching TRBD1. In germline, CDR1 is SGHRS, CDR2 YFSETQ. V lost 4 bases to trimming and J lost 1 base; unmatched junction nucleotides: 3. The CDR3 covers 15 residues. CDR3 DNA (partial): TGCGCCAGCAGCGAAGGGACAGGGAACACCGGGGAG. Its translation is CASSEGTGNTGE. The full CDR3 protein reads CASSEGTGNTGELFF.

This clone has ten or more counts. The read terminates 3 residues ahead of where the CDR3 ends, so the germline J gene completes it. The chain employs TRBV30 and TRBJ1-1; 7 bases are a match to TRBD1. The CDR3 has 14 amino acids. The V segment lost 3 bases and the J segment 5 bases; nucleotides outside the gene matches: 9. Germline loops: CDR1 GTSNPN, CDR2 SVGIG (reference sequence). CDR3 DNA, as far as it was read: TGTGCCTGGAGAGCCCGACAGGGAGGGACTGAA. Encoded protein: CAWRARQGGTE. The whole CDR3 protein reads CAWRARQGGTEAFF.